This T cell receptor (beta chain) was found in a study of cytomegalovirus exposure and HLA in healthy donors. Study-wide points: The number of N-insertions in an Asian-associated ancestry cluster was reportedly below the roughly 620-donor mean in a later analysis.

This clone was counted only a few times. Its antigen is undetermined. The same CDR3 also results from other DNA sequences found in this sample. V was trimmed by 1 base and J by 1 base, leaving 10 bases between them. CDR1 and CDR2 from the germline V gene are MGHRA and YSYEKL. This CDR3 spans 15 amino acids. 13 Jbeta primers and 60 Vbeta primers were used for the PCR. Generated by immunoSEQ multiplex PCR, the TCRdb table keeps only in-frame clones and is missing some. The table has under 200,000 clones, around 78% seen once. The clonotype comes from a man aged 30 to 45 in good health and CMV-seronegative. The chain links TRBV4-1 to TRBJ1-1; D is ambiguous. Sequences were obtained from PBMCs. The CDR3 nucleotides are TGCGCCAGCAGCCAAGGCGCAGGCGAGAACACTGAAGCTTTCTTT. Translated: CASSQGAGENTEAFF.